The clone carrying this T cell receptor beta chain has a handful of counts. Its matching antigen is unknown. The data are from a study of brain T cells in children with intractable seizures. Whole-study results and caveats: Only CDR3 sequence similarity suggested viral specificity, without known HCMV serostatus.

The trim removed 11 bases at V and 3 bases at J, leaving 12 bases unmatched. Germline V gene sequence: CDR1 ENHRY, CDR2 SYGVKD. CDR3 size: 14 residues. TCRdb's copy holds only in-frame clones and misses some; the assay was immunoSEQ multiplex PCR. The profile shows about 76,000 clones, 85% to 95% of them singletons. The J gene is TRBJ2-7, the V gene TRBV10-3, with 8 bases matching TRBD1. Sequences were derived from peripheral blood, sampled at surgery. This clonotype originated in a boy under three years old with tuberous sclerosis and intractable seizures. Written as DNA, the CDR3 is TGTGCCTCCCGCTCCGGGACAGGAAGCTACGAGCAGTACTTC. Translation: CASRSGTGSYEQYF.